This TCR beta chain was sequenced for a study of OX40 agonist ivuxolimab in advanced cancers. Overall study context: Of mixed ages from about 23 to 79 and averaging around 60 years, the group was approximately 84% male.

Study findings and constraints: Compared with others, partial responders at 0.1-3.0 mg/kg displayed clonal expansion among the lowest. Expanded clones tended on average to be more numerous among CD8+ T cells than CD4+.

Profiling relied on immunoSEQ multiplex PCR, and the TCRdb table lists in-frame clones only, not all of them. In the table there are under 65,000 clones, more than 80% of which are singletons. Notes on this clone: The target antigen is unknown.

Per germline, CDR1 MNHNY and CDR2 SVGAGI (reference sequence). The V end lost 9 bases, the J end lost 1 base, and 21 bases lay between the germline ends. This CDR3 spans 16 amino acids. The sequence derives from an adult with an advanced solid tumor such as melanoma, head and neck, liver or kidney cancer. The sample here was CD4+ or CD8+ T cells sorted from blood, taken in a trial of the OX40 agonist ivuxolimab. The chain employs TRBV6-6 and TRBJ1-1; perhaps TRBD1 as D (6 bases). The CDR3 DNA reads as TGTGCCAGGGGGGTATGGCCCGGACAGAGGAACACTGAAGCTTTCTTT. This codes for CARGVWPGQRNTEAFF.